This entry lists 22 T cell receptor beta chains sequenced from one sample in a study of Graves' ophthalmopathy and Graves' hyperthyroidism. TCR beta CDR3 amplification used RNA transcripts. The library came from an HTBI-primed first-round RT-PCR and a second-round multiplex PCR. TCRdb re-derived calls from the multiplex PCR reads in MiXCR, one entry per CDR3 protein. This sample yields 260,000 or so distinct CDR3 sequences, of which approximately 42% are seen a single time; roughly 50% belongs to the top ten. Material: peripheral blood. These TCRs come from an adult man with Graves' ophthalmopathy.

The sample holds one count of this clonotype. This rearrangement joins TRBV6-1 to TRBJ2-7; no reliable D call. The CDR3 consists of 12 residues. CDR1 is MNHNS and CDR2 is SASEGT in the germline V gene. The V end was cut by 4 bases, the J end by 4 bases, with 8 bases between. The CDR3 region is CASSGGFYEQYF. In DNA, the CDR3 is TGTGCCAGCAGTGGGGGTTTTTACGAGCAGTACTTC.

This chain connects TRBV7-2 to TRBJ2-3; TRBD2 matches 8 bases. The CDR3 covers 14 residues. The germline V gene has CDR1 SGHTA and CDR2 FQGNSA. With V trimmed by 7 bases and J by 4 bases, 7 bases remained unmatched. CDR3 protein: CASISGGGPDTQYF. In nucleotides, the CDR3 is TGTGCCAGCATCTCCGGGGGGGGACCAGATACGCAGTATTTT.

The table lists this clonotype with many counts. The chain combines TRBV20-1 with TRBJ2-7; D tentatively fits TRBD1 or TRBD2 (5 bases each). CDR1 is DFQATT, CDR2 SNEGSKA, per germline (reference sequence). The CDR3 consists of 13 residues. Trimming shortened V by 2 bases and J by 3 bases, and 11 bases separated the two germline ends. In nucleotides, the CDR3 is TGCAGTGCTAGAAGGGACGGAGACTACGAGCAGTACTTC. Residues: CSARRDGDYEQYF.

V is TRBV6-6 and J is TRBJ1-1; D perhaps matches TRBD1 (6 bases). The V and J ends lost 8 bases and 4 bases respectively, with 14 bases between them. The CDR3 totals 13 residues. Germline V CDR1 and CDR2: MNHNY, SVGAGI (reference sequence). CDR3 sequence: CASSYRQATEAFF. The CDR3 DNA reads as TGTGCCAGCTCCTACCGACAGGCCACTGAAGCTTTCTTT.

The chain joins TRBV7-9 to TRBJ1-5, with 9 bases lining up with TRBD1. In germline, CDR1 is SEHNR, CDR2 FQNEAQ (reference sequence). The CDR3 extends over 16 amino acids. After removal of 1 base from V and 0 bases from J, the junction contained 1 base not matched to a gene. The CDR3 nucleotides are TGTGCCAGCAGCTTAGTGGGACAGGGTAGCAATCAGCCCCAGCATTTT. It encodes CASSLVGQGSNQPQHF.

The chain couples TRBV12-3 or TRBV12-4 to TRBJ2-5; D is unclear. The CDR3 has 13 residues. Trimming shortened V by 7 bases and J by 7 bases, and 16 bases separated the two germline ends. This chain's CDR3 is CASTLGRVGTQYF. The CDR3 nucleotides read TGTGCCAGCACCCTCGGAAGGGTCGGGACCCAGTACTTC.

The V gene is TRBV20-1, the J gene TRBJ2-2, with D perhaps being TRBD1 or TRBD2 (5 bases each). Germline V gene data show CDR1 as DFQATT and CDR2 as SNEGSKA (reference sequence). The CDR3 consists of 15 residues. Trimming stripped 2 bases from V and 3 bases from J, with 13 bases between. CDR3 amino acids: CSARPSGTHTGELFF. DNA for the CDR3: TGCAGTGCTAGACCCTCTGGGACGCACACCGGGGAGCTGTTTTTT.

This chain uses TRBV9 with TRBJ2-2; D not resolved. V was cut by 4 bases and J by 1 base, with 11 bases left in between. The CDR3 covers 15 residues. In germline, CDR1 is SGDLS, CDR2 YYNGEE. The CDR3 bases are TGTGCCAGCAGCTTGGTGTGGGTGAACACCGGGGAGCTGTTTTTT. This encodes CASSLVWVNTGELFF.

The sample holds a few counts of this clonotype. V and J are TRBV20-1 and TRBJ1-6; 9 bases map to TRBD1. There are 14 residues in the CDR3. Trimming removed 5 bases from V and 8 bases from J; junction bases left unmatched: 7. Per the germline V gene, CDR1 is DFQATT and CDR2 is SNEGSKA (reference sequence). CDR3 amino acids: CSAVRGTGHSPLHF. CDR3 coding DNA: TGCAGTGCTGTCCGAGGGACAGGGCATTCACCCCTCCACTTT.

This chain's CDR3 is CSEAGAGETQYF. As DNA, the CDR3 is TGCAGTGAGGCAGGGGCCGGAGAGACCCAGTACTTC. The chain combines TRBV29-1 with TRBJ2-5, with a weak D call TRBD1 (6 bases). Per the germline V gene, CDR1 is SQVTM and CDR2 is ANQGSEA. This CDR3 comprises 12 residues.

This clonotype was recorded at least ten times. V is TRBV24-1 and J is TRBJ2-7, with D hard to call. The germline V gene has CDR1 KGHDR and CDR2 SFDVKD. V was pared by 3 bases and J by 6 bases, with 5 bases between. The CDR3 is made up of 11 amino acids. CDR3: CATSDGVEQYF. The CDR3 DNA sequence: TGTGCCACCAGTGATGGGGTCGAGCAGTACTTC.

Note on this clonotype: Likely a read error: the CDR3 ends without its conserved phenylalanine or tryptophan. No DNA is shown, since the ends of the CDR3 on it are uncertain; the CDR3 is the one TCRdb lists. J is TRBJ1-6 and V is TRBV9; the table gives TRBD1 as D, unverified against the DNA. Germline CDR1 reads SGDLS; CDR2 reads YYNGEE. Counting both end residues, the CDR3 totals 9 amino acids. CDR3 region: CASSVGPGT.

On this clonotype itself: The junction and the germline gene differ at one end; a read error may be behind it. The chain is built from TRBV10-2 and TRBJ2-7; the D gene is possibly TRBD2 (8 bases). The CDR3 contains 12 residues. CDR1 and CDR2 from the germline V gene are WSHSY and SAAADI. The CDR3 DNA follows: TGTGCCAGCGGGGGACAGCTCTACGAGCAGTACTTC. It encodes CASGGQLYEQYF.

There are a few counts of this clonotype. The chain couples TRBV7-9 to TRBJ2-7, with 10 positions matching TRBD2. Per germline, CDR1 SEHNR and CDR2 FQNEAQ (reference sequence). This CDR3 spans 14 amino acids. With 6 bases clipped from V and 4 bases from J, the junction kept 6 bases outside the gene matches. The CDR3 spells CASSLSGGAYEQYF. The CDR3 DNA reads as TGTGCCAGCAGTTTAAGCGGGGGGGCATACGAGCAGTACTTC.

This clonotype came up many times. The chain couples TRBV10-3 to TRBJ2-2, with 7 bases fitting TRBD1. Germline V gene data show CDR1 as ENHRY and CDR2 as SYGVKD. This CDR3 is built from 14 residues. Germline trimming cut 4 bases from V and 1 base from J; bases unmatched to any gene: 0. CDR3 protein: CAISGTGNTGELFF. The CDR3 DNA sequence: TGTGCCATCAGTGGGACAGGGAACACCGGGGAGCTGTTTTTT.

This clonotype was seen a few times. The gene calls are TRBV11-2 and TRBJ2-5; 9 bases agree with TRBD2. J was trimmed by 3 bases and V by 1 base; bases with no gene match: 9. The germline V gene has CDR1 SGHAT and CDR2 FQNNGV. This CDR3 spans 17 amino acids. The CDR3 reads CASSLGVLAGYEETQYF. DNA of the CDR3: TGTGCCAGCAGCTTAGGGGTCCTAGCGGGATACGAAGAGACCCAGTACTTC.

In regard to this clonotype: The germline gene is not matched at one end of the junction; a read error may be the cause. This chain uses TRBV9 with TRBJ1-2, with 9 bases that match TRBD1. Germline V gives CDR1 SGDLS, CDR2 YYNGEE. The CDR3 covers 14 residues. Here the CDR3 reads CAPPGQGGKAGHTF. The CDR3 DNA is TGTGCCCCGCCGGGACAGGGTGGGAAGGCTGGCCACACCTTC.

About this clonotype itself: A read error may account for a junction end that differs from germline. The V call is TRBV5-8, the J call TRBJ2-5, with D maybe TRBD2 (5 bases). The CDR3 contains 13 residues. The germline gives CDR1 SGHTS, CDR2 YDEGEE. This CDR3 reads CASSYGVGETQYF. CDR3 DNA: TGCGCCAGCAGCTACGGGGTGGGGGAGACCCAGTACTTC.

The chain links TRBV24-1 to TRBJ1-2; TRBD1 matches at 11 bases. Germline loops: CDR1 KGHDR, CDR2 SFDVKD. CDR3 length: 14 residues. The V segment lost 5 bases and the J segment 4 bases; nucleotides outside the gene matches: 2. The CDR3 bases are TGTGCCACCAGTGGCGGGACAGGGGGCTATGGCTACACCTTC. It encodes CATSGGTGGYGYTF.

This chain connects TRBV7-6 to TRBJ2-5, with 7 bases fitting TRBD2. V was pared by 5 bases and J by 0 bases, with 9 bases of the junction left unmatched. This CDR3 has 16 amino acids. Germline V CDR1 and CDR2: SGHVS, FNYEAQ. For the CDR3, the DNA is TGTGCCAGCAGCAGGGGAGCTAGCGGTAACCAAGAGACCCAGTACTTC. Translation: CASSRGASGNQETQYF.

This clonotype showed up many times. V usage is TRBV25-1 and J usage is TRBJ1-1, with D hard to call. V was trimmed by 1 base and J by 8 bases, leaving 11 bases between them. This CDR3 is built from 13 residues. Per the germline V gene, CDR1 is MGHDK and CDR2 is SYGVNS. The CDR3, as DNA: TGTGCCAGCAGTGAATTCTGGTCAGACGAAGCTTTCTTT. Translation: CASSEFWSDEAFF.

The chain uses TRBV7-9 and TRBJ2-7; 9 bases agree with TRBD1. CDR3 size: 13 residues. Germline V gene lookup returns CDR1 SEHNR and CDR2 FQNEAQ (reference sequence). V was pared by 4 bases and J by 3 bases, with 1 base of the junction left unmatched. The CDR3: CASSWDRVYEQYF. CDR3 bases: TGTGCCAGCAGCTGGGACAGGGTCTACGAGCAGTACTTC.